The present entry profiles one T cell receptor (beta chain) with its context. There is no known antigen for this receptor. No quality values exist for individual bases; no much larger clone is one base distant. This record belongs to a study of Siglec-9 on CD8 T cells in melanoma (dated by TCRdb to about 2019). Context from the whole study: Siglec-9 expression on CD8+ T cells and the role of Siglec-9 in regulating T cells in the melanoma tumor microenvironment were investigated in the study. General study outcomes and caveats: An effector memory CD8+ T-cell subset that appeared to accumulate within melanoma tumors was reported to be marked and regulated by Siglec-9.

The library was obtained by the immunoSEQ multiplex PCR assay. Sourced from immuneACCESS, this table was stored by TCRdb with only in-frame sequences that have V and J called. A share of the clones is absent; for the studies checked, an unresolved V gene accounts for under half, and the remainder has no known explanation. Within this sample are more than 25,000 clones, with 80% of them counted one time only. The ten largest clones capture less than 7% of the sample. CDR1 and CDR2 were assigned from the germline V gene as ENHRY and SYGVKD. Germline trimming: 2 bases from V, 7 bases from J; junction bases outside gene matches: 8. Reading from cysteine to phenylalanine, the CDR3 counts 15 amino acids. The DNA shown is the 45-base CDR3, in frame from base 1.

Here the chain combines TRBV10-3 and TRBJ2-1; 7 bases in the junction line up with TRBD2. The sequence was obtained from a human donor in good health. Sequenced: Siglec-9- CD8+ T cells sorted from blood. In the paper's terms, the cell subset or site label means: CD8 T cells lacking Siglec-9. The DNA sequence follows: TGTGCCATCAGTGAGCCTCAGACAGCGGGGAATGAGCAGTTCTTC. Its amino acids are CAISEPQTAGNEQFF.